These 32 T cell receptor beta chains share one sample of origin, sequenced in a study of T cells after yellow fever vaccination. Each CDR3 protein is one row after TCRdb ran MiXCR on the 5' RACE reads. This table has about 500,000 distinct CDR3 sequences, less than 20% appearing once. The material sequenced was PBMCs, taken 5 days after the first yellow fever vaccination. These receptors all stem from a man aged 18 to 30 who received the YFV17D yellow fever vaccine.

This clonotype has a handful of counts. This chain joins TRBV6-2 or TRBV6-3 and TRBJ2-7; TRBD2 matches 7 bases. Germline lookup yields CDR1 MNHEY and CDR2 SVGEGT. The CDR3 is 15 residues long. After removal of 2 bases from V and 2 bases from J, the junction contained 6 bases not matched to a gene. The DNA of the CDR3 is TGTGCCAGCAGTTACAGGGTAGGGAGGGCCTACGAGCAGTACTTC. This translates into CASSYRVGRAYEQYF.

The chain couples TRBV7-9 to TRBJ2-2; TRBD2 matches at 11 bases. CDR3 length: 14 residues. V lost 7 bases and J lost 6; bases outside the gene matches: 4. CDR1 and CDR2 from the germline V gene are SEHNR and FQNEAQ (reference sequence). CDR3 residues: CASTLAGGPGELFF. The DNA for the CDR3 is TGTGCCAGCACCCTAGCGGGGGGCCCCGGGGAGCTGTTTTTT. The entire variable domain, with the rest obtained from reference TRBV7-9 and TRBJ2-2, is as follows: DTGVSQNPRHKITKRGQNVTFRCDPISEHNRLYWYRQTLGQGPEFLTYFQNEAQLEKSRLLSDRFSAERPKGSFSTLEIQRTEQGDSAMYLCASTLAGGPGELFFGEGSRLTVL.

This clonotype was seen a few times. An end of the junction differs from the germline gene, which may be a read error. V and J are TRBV6-5 and TRBJ2-7, with D perhaps given as TRBD1 or TRBD2 (6 bases each). Per germline, CDR1 MNHEY and CDR2 SVGAGI. The CDR3 is 13 residues long. CDR3 sequence reads: CASSYQFGGGRHF. The CDR3 region has the DNA TGTGCCAGCAGTTATCAGTTCGGGGGCGGCCGACACTTC.

This clonotype has just one count. The rearrangement links TRBV6-5 to TRBJ1-2; the D gene is possibly TRBD1 (6 bases). Per the germline V gene, CDR1 is MNHEY and CDR2 is SVGAGI. V was trimmed by 4 bases and J by 2 bases, leaving 14 bases between them. The CDR3 runs to 15 residues. The CDR3 sequence: CASSSFPTGNYGYTF. The CDR3 DNA reads as TGTGCCAGCAGTTCTTTTCCAACAGGGAACTATGGCTACACCTTC.

This clonotype was picked up a small number of times. The chain carries TRBV7-2 and TRBJ2-7; D remains ambiguous. Germline V gene data show CDR1 as SGHTA and CDR2 as FQGNSA. The length of the CDR3 is 13 residues. V was trimmed by 5 bases and J by 2 bases, leaving 10 bases between them. The CDR3 bases are TGTGCCAGCAGCCCGGTTCCAACCTACGAGCAGTACTTC. Protein sequence: CASSPVPTYEQYF.

The chain joins TRBV4-3 to TRBJ2-7; D uncertain. Germline values: CDR1 LGHNA, CDR2 YSLEER. The CDR3 has 13 amino acids. Trimming left V 1 base short and J 4 bases short, with 8 bases between. CDR3 loop: CASSQVIPYEQYF. CDR3 in DNA: TGCGCCAGCAGCCAAGTGATACCGTACGAGCAGTACTTC.

This clonotype has only one observation. The rearrangement links TRBV5-1 to TRBJ2-1; TRBD2 aligns across 10 bases. Germline assignment: CDR1 SGHRS and CDR2 YFSETQ. Unmatched junction bases numbered 16, after V lost 0 bases and J lost 7 bases. The CDR3 runs to 19 residues. The CDR3 region has the DNA TGCGCCAGCAGCTTGGCCGACGCGTCTAGCGGGGGTTACCCAAATGAGCAGTTCTTC. This gives the protein CASSLADASSGGYPNEQFF.

The chain is built from TRBV6-5 and TRBJ2-3, with 8 bases matching TRBD2. The ends lost 2 bases at V and 11 bases at J; junction bases unmatched: 9. There are 14 residues in the CDR3. The germline V gene encodes CDR1 MNHEY and CDR2 SVGAGI. The CDR3, as DNA: TGTGCCAGCAGTTACGGGCGGGGGGCCGTCTTGCAGTATTTT. This encodes CASSYGRGAVLQYF.

The CDR3 region has the DNA TGTGCCAGCAGCTTCCTGGGCAGGGGAACTGAAGCTTTCTTT. Its translation is CASSFLGRGTEAFF. V and J are TRBV7-9 and TRBJ1-1; a possible D gene is TRBD1 (6 bases). The CDR3 consists of 14 residues. In germline, CDR1 is SEHNR, CDR2 FQNEAQ (reference sequence). V shed 3 bases and J shed 5 bases, with 13 bases lying between them.

This clonotype was detected only a few times. This chain links TRBV7-2 with TRBJ1-2; possible D gene TRBD1, 6 bases. Per germline, CDR1 SGHTA and CDR2 FQGNSA. The CDR3 is made up of 14 amino acids. The V gene lost 4 bases and the J gene lost 4 bases, with 13 bases spanning the gap. CDR3: CASSSAGATYGYTF. CDR3 in DNA: TGTGCCAGCAGCTCGGCAGGGGCCACCTATGGCTACACCTTC.

The chain recombines TRBV6-5 with TRBJ2-1; no clear D gene. The germline V gene has CDR1 MNHEY and CDR2 SVGAGI. The CDR3 is 15 amino acids. Between the trimmed V and J ends, which lost 4 bases and 3 bases, there was a span of 13 bases. The chain's CDR3 is CASSFRAAIYNEQFF. In DNA, the CDR3 is TGTGCCAGCAGTTTTCGGGCCGCGATCTACAATGAGCAGTTCTTC.

V is TRBV5-1 and J is TRBJ2-5; D might be TRBD1 (6 bases). Trimming removed 0 bases from V and 5 bases from J, with 14 bases in between. Germline V CDR1 and CDR2: SGHRS, YFSETQ. The CDR3 length is 15 residues. CDR3 DNA: TGCGCCAGCAGCTTGGCGGCCAGGGGTGGCGAGACCCAGTACTTC. Translating it yields CASSLAARGGETQYF. Full variable domain (remainder filled in from reference TRBV5-1 and TRBJ2-5): KAGVTQTPRYLIKTRGQQVTLSCSPISGHRSVSWYQQTPGQGLQFLFEYFSETQRNKGNFPGRFSGRQFSNSRSEMNVSTLELGDSALYLCASSLAARGGETQYFGPGTRLLVL.

CDR3 bases: TGTGCCAGCTCCCCAAATGGACAGGAAAATGAAAAACTGTTTTTT. Amino acid sequence: CASSPNGQENEKLFF. The V gene is TRBV18, the J gene TRBJ1-4; 7 bases agree with TRBD1. V gave up 6 bases and J gave up 5 bases; unmatched junction bases: 9. Germline lookup yields CDR1 KGHSH and CDR2 LQKENI. The CDR3 is 15 amino acids.

J is TRBJ2-7 and V is TRBV12-3 or TRBV12-4, with a tentative D call TRBD1 (5 bases). The V end was cut by 6 bases, the J end by 4 bases, with 13 bases between. The CDR3 is made up of 13 amino acids. The CDR3 here is CASSGHGWYEQYF. The CDR3 DNA reads as TGTGCCAGCAGCGGACACGGGTGGTACGAGCAGTACTTC.

This clonotype came up a few times. This chain's CDR3 is CASSWGHNTEAFF. CDR3 nucleotides: TGTGCCAGCAGTTGGGGTCACAACACTGAAGCTTTCTTT. The chain is built from TRBV6-2 or TRBV6-3 and TRBJ1-1; no clear D. V lost 4 bases and J lost 2, with 8 bases in between. The germline V gene has CDR1 MNHEY and CDR2 SVGEGT. The CDR3 is made up of 13 amino acids.

The chain combines TRBV28 with TRBJ2-1; D unresolved. This CDR3 comprises 15 residues. Germline V lookup: CDR1 MDHEN, CDR2 SYDVKM. V shed 8 bases and J shed 0 bases, with 14 bases lying between them. In DNA, the CDR3 is TGTGCCAGCGGCCCCGGGTTCCACTCCTACAATGAGCAGTTCTTC. The encoded protein is CASGPGFHSYNEQFF.

This clonotype was seen a few times. The genes are TRBV20-1 and TRBJ1-1; 9 bases map to TRBD1. CDR1 is DFQATT, CDR2 SNEGSKA, per germline (reference sequence). The CDR3 is 13 residues long. With 5 bases clipped from V and 4 bases from J, the junction kept 5 bases outside the gene matches. CDR3 coding DNA: TGCAGTGCTGACAGGGGGGTTACCACTGAAGCTTTCTTT. Protein: CSADRGVTTEAFF.

This chain joins TRBV7-9 and TRBJ1-1; D not resolved. Germline V gene data show CDR1 as SEHNR and CDR2 as FQNEAQ (reference sequence). The CDR3 sequence is 14 residues long. Trimming took 5 bases from V and 7 from J, leaving 17 bases between them. CDR3: CASSKLPAIFEAFF. CDR3 DNA sequence: TGTGCCAGCAGCAAGCTCCCAGCTATCTTTGAAGCTTTCTTT.

This clonotype was picked up a small number of times. V usage is TRBV18 and J usage is TRBJ2-3, with D unresolved. Per the germline V gene, CDR1 is KGHSH and CDR2 is LQKENI. With 1 base removed from V and 1 base from J, the gap between germline ends came to 12 bases. CDR3 size: 16 residues. This chain's CDR3 is CASSPRQRGGTDTQYF. The CDR3 DNA follows: TGTGCCAGCTCACCACGGCAGCGAGGAGGCACAGATACGCAGTATTTT.

This clonotype was found many times. This sequence joins TRBV5-1 and TRBJ1-6; tentatively, D is TRBD1 (6 bases). The V gene lost 4 bases and the J gene lost 10 bases, with 15 bases spanning the gap. The germline gives CDR1 SGHRS, CDR2 YFSETQ. This CDR3 spans 14 amino acids. In nucleotides, the CDR3 is TGCGCCAGCAGCCCGGGACCGACAGGATCACCCCTCCACTTT. Residues: CASSPGPTGSPLHF.

The chain has TRBV20-1 and TRBJ2-7; D not certain. The germline V gene has CDR1 DFQATT and CDR2 SNEGSKA (reference sequence). The CDR3 sequence is 14 residues long. The germline V and J ends were trimmed by 1 base and 3 bases, with 13 bases remaining between them. The CDR3 spells CSARGTHTIYEQYF. The CDR3, as DNA: TGCAGTGCTAGAGGGACCCATACAATCTACGAGCAGTACTTC.

This clonotype was observed a handful of times. The chain links TRBV5-1 to TRBJ1-4, with a weak D call TRBD1 (6 bases). This CDR3 is 14 amino acids long. Germline CDR1 and CDR2: SGHRS and YFSETQ. Trimming took 1 base from V and 8 from J, leaving 12 bases between them. The CDR3 region is CASSLSQGNEKLFF. The CDR3 DNA follows: TGCGCCAGCAGCTTGAGCCAGGGGAACGAAAAACTGTTTTTT.

This clonotype was counted between two and nine times. This rearrangement joins TRBV6-1 to TRBJ1-1; D possibly corresponds to TRBD1 (5 bases). The CDR3 contains 13 residues. CDR1 MNHNS and CDR2 SASEGT come from the germline V gene. The germline V and J ends were trimmed by 6 bases and 2 bases, with 10 bases remaining between them. This CDR3 is CASRRQLNTEAFF. For the CDR3, the DNA is TGTGCCAGCAGACGACAGTTAAACACTGAAGCTTTCTTT.

There are a few counts of this clonotype. CDR3 in amino acids: CASSSGQGGTQYF. CDR3 DNA: TGTGCCAGCAGTTCGGGACAGGGGGGGACCCAGTACTTC. The chain links TRBV6-5 to TRBJ2-5, with 11 bases that match TRBD1. Germline V gives CDR1 MNHEY, CDR2 SVGAGI. V dropped 4 bases and J dropped 7; count of bases not matched to a gene: 2. The CDR3 is made up of 13 amino acids.

This clonotype occurred a few times. The CDR3 is CSVEVTGARGELFF. The CDR3, as DNA: TGCAGCGTTGAAGTGACAGGGGCACGGGGGGAGCTGTTTTTT. This sequence joins TRBV29-1 and TRBJ2-2, with 8 bases matching TRBD1. This CDR3 contains 14 residues. Germline assignment: CDR1 SQVTM and CDR2 ANQGSEA. Trimming removed 1 base from V and 8 bases from J; junction bases left unmatched: 6.

The sample holds a few counts of this clonotype. J is TRBJ1-2 and V is TRBV7-2; D not certain. The germline CDR1 and CDR2 sequences are SGHTA and FQGNSA. V was clipped by 2 bases and J by 7 bases, with 17 bases between them. The CDR3 is made up of 15 amino acids. The CDR3: CASSLTELRARGYTF. Here the CDR3 DNA reads TGTGCCAGCAGCTTAACGGAGCTAAGGGCCCGTGGCTACACCTTC.

The V call is TRBV7-2, the J call TRBJ2-1; D gene ambiguous. This CDR3 comprises 17 residues. From germline, CDR1 is SGHTA and CDR2 FQGNSA. V lost 5 bases and J 6 bases, leaving 23 bases between the germline ends. CDR3 coding DNA: TGTGCCAGCAGCATAGTGGGTGGTCCCAGACAAAGCAATGAGCAGTTCTTC. This sequence encodes CASSIVGGPRQSNEQFF.

This clonotype was detected a few times. The chain couples TRBV6-5 to TRBJ2-7, with D perhaps matching TRBD1 or TRBD2 (5 bases each). In germline, CDR1 is MNHEY, CDR2 SVGAGI. CDR3 length: 13 residues. Trimming pared 6 bases from V and 3 bases from J, leaving 12 bases between. CDR3 nucleotides: TGTGCCAGCAGCTATCGGGACGGCTACGAGCAGTACGTC. It translates to CASSYRDGYEQYV.

The rearrangement links TRBV7-2 to TRBJ1-1; TRBD1 is a possible D gene (5 bases). The V end lost 8 bases, the J end lost 1 base, and 8 bases lay between the germline ends. The CDR3 is 12 residues long. Germline V gives CDR1 SGHTA, CDR2 FQGNSA. The CDR3 loop is CASGAGNTEAFF. As DNA, the CDR3 is TGTGCCAGCGGGGCAGGGAACACTGAAGCTTTCTTT.

This clonotype came up many times. The rearrangement links TRBV6-5 to TRBJ1-2, with 8 positions matching TRBD1. With 0 bases clipped from V and 7 bases from J, the junction kept 1 base outside the gene matches. The CDR3 length is 13 residues. Germline V gene sequence: CDR1 MNHEY, CDR2 SVGAGI. The CDR3 nucleotides are TGTGCCAGCAGTTACTCCGACAGGGGTGGCTACACCTTC. It codes for CASSYSDRGGYTF.

The gene calls are TRBV5-5 and TRBJ2-1; perhaps TRBD1 as D (6 bases). CDR1 is SGHKS and CDR2 is YYEKEE in the germline V gene (reference sequence). CDR3 length equals 12 residues. V was trimmed by 5 bases and J by 8 bases, leaving 11 bases between them. The chain's CDR3 is CASSHGGYEQFF. CDR3 bases: TGTGCCAGCAGTCATGGGGGCTATGAGCAGTTCTTC.

This clonotype appeared many times. The chain carries TRBV24-1 and TRBJ2-1; 7 bases are shared with TRBD1. Germline V lookup: CDR1 KGHDR, CDR2 SFDVKD. CDR3 length: 15 amino acids. V was clipped by 4 bases and J by 8 bases; unmatched bases: 10. CDR3 residues: CATSDPHRGLDEQFF. CDR3 DNA sequence: TGTGCCACCAGTGACCCCCACAGGGGATTGGATGAGCAGTTCTTC.